This passage covers 18 T cell receptor beta chains from one sample sequenced in a study of T cell responses to AZD1222 COVID-19 vaccine. Measured with immunoSEQ multiplex PCR; TCRdb has only the in-frame clones, and not every one. The sample lists 75,000 to 100,000 clones; 85% to 90% were seen once. The sample here was peripheral blood, taken on day 0 of AZD1222 vaccination. These receptors all stem from an adult in good health.

This chain joins TRBV27 and TRBJ2-1; 7 bases are a match to TRBD2. Germline V gene sequence: CDR1 MNHEY, CDR2 SMNVEV (reference sequence). Trimming took 5 bases from V and 2 from J; bases not matched to a gene: 6. The CDR3 length is 15 residues. This CDR3 is CASSPLALTYNEQFF. In DNA form, the CDR3 reads TGTGCCAGCAGTCCACTAGCGTTAACCTACAATGAGCAGTTCTTC.

The genes are TRBV20-1 and TRBJ2-1, with D unclear. This CDR3 is 11 amino acids long. V lost 4 bases, J lost 6 bases, and 7 bases lay in between. Germline loops: CDR1 DFQATT, CDR2 SNEGSKA (reference sequence). The CDR3 nucleotides are TGCAGTGCTACCCGACGCAATGAGCAGTTCTTC. Its translation: CSATRRNEQFF.

The chain couples TRBV6-1 to TRBJ2-5, with a possible D match to TRBD2 (5 bases). V was shortened by 2 bases and J by 2 bases, with 18 bases between the two germline ends. Germline V gene lookup returns CDR1 MNHNS and CDR2 SASEGT. The CDR3 extends over 17 amino acids. The CDR3 is CASSENQIAAGQETQYF. In nucleotides, the CDR3 is TGTGCCAGCAGTGAAAATCAGATCGCGGCGGGTCAAGAGACCCAGTACTTC.

The CDR3 DNA is TGTGCCAGCAGCCGGAAAGGGACAAACCGATGCACAGATACGCAGTATTTT. Protein: CASSRKGTNRCTDTQYF. The rearrangement joins TRBV12-1 to TRBJ2-3; the D call TRBD1 from the table was never checked on the DNA. TRBV12-1 is classified as a pseudogene. This CDR3 region has 17 residues.

The chain couples TRBV27 to TRBJ1-5; tentative D call: TRBD1 (6 bases). Trimming took 2 bases from V and 5 from J, leaving 10 bases between them. The CDR3 spans 14 residues. The V gene's germline CDR1 is MNHEY and CDR2 SMNVEV (reference sequence). CDR3 nucleotides: TGTGCCAGCAGTTTACGGGCAGGGGATCAGCCCCAGCATTTT. Protein product: CASSLRAGDQPQHF.

The chain links TRBV30 to TRBJ2-7; D ambiguous. V was clipped by 0 bases and J by 2 bases, with 5 bases between them. The germline V gene encodes CDR1 GTSNPN and CDR2 SVGIG (reference sequence). This CDR3 region has 12 residues. The CDR3 region has the DNA TGTGCCTGGAGTGTTGGACCCTACGAGCAGTACTTC. Its protein is CAWSVGPYEQYF.

The rearrangement uses TRBV9 and TRBJ2-2; TRBD1 matches 7 bases. This CDR3 region has 16 residues. Per the germline V gene, CDR1 is SGDLS and CDR2 is YYNGEE. V was pared by 3 bases and J by 1 base, with 6 bases of the junction left unmatched. As DNA, the CDR3 is TGTGCCAGCAGCGGACAGGGAACGGGGAACACCGGGGAGCTGTTTTTT. This sequence encodes CASSGQGTGNTGELFF.

V gene TRBV28 combines with J gene TRBJ2-5; TRBD2 matches at 8 bases. This CDR3 is built from 15 residues. J gave up 4 bases and V 5 bases, and 9 bases lay outside the gene matches. The germline CDR1 and CDR2 sequences are MDHEN and SYDVKM. This CDR3 is CASSLPPGGVETQYF. As DNA, the CDR3 is TGTGCCAGCAGTCTCCCCCCGGGGGGGGTAGAGACCCAGTACTTC.

J is TRBJ1-5 and V is TRBV30; D may be TRBD1 (5 bases). Trimming took 3 bases from V and 6 from J, leaving 18 bases between them. Germline loops: CDR1 GTSNPN, CDR2 SVGIG (reference sequence). The CDR3 spans 15 residues. CDR3 sequence: CAWSGYGTSSQPQHF. CDR3 nucleotide sequence: TGTGCCTGGAGCGGATATGGGACCTCGAGTCAGCCCCAGCATTTT.

The chain uses TRBV7-6 and TRBJ2-7; 8 bases match TRBD2. This CDR3 has 15 residues. Germline V gene lookup returns CDR1 SGHVS and CDR2 FNYEAQ. V gave up 1 base and J gave up 7 bases; unmatched junction bases: 9. CDR3: CASSLGGAGAGEQYF. As DNA, the CDR3 is TGTGCCAGCAGCTTAGGGGGAGCGGGAGCGGGGGAGCAGTACTTC.

This clone has more than one count but fewer than ten. The chain carries TRBV6-2 or TRBV6-3 and TRBJ2-3; TRBD2 matches at 7 bases. The V gene's germline CDR1 is MNHEY and CDR2 SVGEGT. With V trimmed by 5 bases and J by 5 bases, 7 bases remained unmatched. This CDR3 is built from 14 residues. CDR3 nucleotide sequence: TGTGCCAGCAGTGGCTCGAGCGGGAAAGATACGCAGTATTTT. Translation: CASSGSSGKDTQYF.

The chain uses TRBV28 and TRBJ1-5, with no clear D. The germline gives CDR1 MDHEN, CDR2 SYDVKM. V lost 1 base, J lost 5 bases, and 3 bases lay in between. The CDR3 contains 12 residues. DNA for the CDR3: TGTGCCAGCAGTTTATTCGATCAGCCCCAGCATTTT. Protein product: CASSLFDQPQHF.

The chain recombines TRBV18 with TRBJ2-5, with D hard to call. This CDR3 has 13 residues. With 2 bases removed from V and 2 bases from J, the gap between germline ends came to 6 bases. Germline CDR1 is KGHSH and CDR2 is LQKENI. The CDR3 region has the DNA TGTGCCAGCTCACCAAGCTGGCAAGAGACCCAGTACTTC. This gives the protein CASSPSWQETQYF.

The chain combines TRBV6-4 with TRBJ2-3; D uncertain. The CDR3 consists of 14 residues. Deletions cut 6 bases from V and 0 bases from J, with 10 bases between. Germline-derived CDR1 and CDR2 are MRHNA and SNTAGT. The CDR3 here is CASSISGSTDTQYF. CDR3 DNA: TGTGCCAGCAGCATCTCAGGAAGCACAGATACGCAGTATTTT.

This rearrangement joins TRBV18 to TRBJ2-1; 11 bases agree with TRBD2. Trimming cost V 3 bases and J 3 bases; bases outside gene matches: 1. Per the germline V gene, CDR1 is KGHSH and CDR2 is LQKENI. The CDR3 has 15 amino acids. CDR3 sequence reads: CASSPGTSGYNEQFF. The CDR3 bases are TGTGCCAGCTCACCGGGGACTAGCGGCTACAATGAGCAGTTCTTC.

The V gene is TRBV18, the J gene TRBJ1-1; 7 bases are shared with TRBD1. V lost 2 bases, J lost 2 bases, and 5 bases stayed unmatched. There are 15 residues in the CDR3. The germline V gene encodes CDR1 KGHSH and CDR2 LQKENI. This chain's CDR3 is CASSPGQVGNTEAFF. In DNA, the CDR3 is TGTGCCAGCTCACCAGGACAGGTTGGTAACACTGAAGCTTTCTTT.

The V gene is TRBV9, the J gene TRBJ2-1; D is perhaps TRBD2 (5 bases). CDR3 length equals 14 residues. The V and J ends lost 3 bases and 5 bases respectively, with 12 bases between them. Germline CDR1 and CDR2: SGDLS and YYNGEE. CDR3 region: CASSGTGNHNEQFF. CDR3 bases: TGTGCCAGCAGCGGTACCGGGAACCACAATGAGCAGTTCTTC.

This chain connects TRBV7-2 to TRBJ2-3; no reliable D call. The germline V gene encodes CDR1 SGHTA and CDR2 FQGNSA. The CDR3 covers 15 residues. The V gene lost 1 base and the J gene lost 0 bases, with 8 bases spanning the gap. CDR3 sequence: CASSLVGLSTDTQYF. The CDR3 bases are TGTGCCAGCAGCTTAGTTGGGTTAAGCACAGATACGCAGTATTTT.